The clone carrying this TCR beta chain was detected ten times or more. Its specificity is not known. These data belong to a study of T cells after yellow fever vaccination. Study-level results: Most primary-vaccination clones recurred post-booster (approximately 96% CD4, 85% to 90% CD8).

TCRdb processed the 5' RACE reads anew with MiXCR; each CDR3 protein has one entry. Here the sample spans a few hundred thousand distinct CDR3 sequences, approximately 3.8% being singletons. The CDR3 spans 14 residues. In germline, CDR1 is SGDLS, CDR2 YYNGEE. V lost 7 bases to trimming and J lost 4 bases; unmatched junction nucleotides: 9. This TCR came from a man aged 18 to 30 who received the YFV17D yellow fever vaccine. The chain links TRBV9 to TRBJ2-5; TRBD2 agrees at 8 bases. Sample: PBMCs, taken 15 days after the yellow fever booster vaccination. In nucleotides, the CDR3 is TGTGCCAGCTCGAGCGGGGGCGGGAGAGAGACCCAGTACTTC. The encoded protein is CASSSGGGRETQYF.